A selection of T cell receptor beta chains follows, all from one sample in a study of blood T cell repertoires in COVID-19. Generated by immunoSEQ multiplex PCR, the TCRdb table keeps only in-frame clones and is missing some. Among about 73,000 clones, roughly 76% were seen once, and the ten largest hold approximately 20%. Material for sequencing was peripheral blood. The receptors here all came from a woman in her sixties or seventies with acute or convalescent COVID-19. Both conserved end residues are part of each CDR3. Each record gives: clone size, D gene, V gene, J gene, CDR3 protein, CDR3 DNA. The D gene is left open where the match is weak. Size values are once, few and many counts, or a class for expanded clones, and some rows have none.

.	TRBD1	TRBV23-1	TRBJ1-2	CASSQPTRTGPQGYTF	TGCGCCAGCAGTCAACCGACTCGGACAGGGCCTCAGGGCTACACCTTC
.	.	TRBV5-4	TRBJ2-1	CASSSREAVNEQFF	TGTGCCAGCAGCTCGCGGGAAGCGGTCAATGAGCAGTTCTTC
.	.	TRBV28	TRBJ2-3	CASSPTTRTGTDTQYF	TGTGCCAGCAGTCCTACGACTAGAACAGGCACAGATACGCAGTATTTT
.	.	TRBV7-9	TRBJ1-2	CASSLGEGLSYGYTF	TGTGCCAGCAGCTTAGGGGAGGGACTTAGCTATGGCTACACCTTC
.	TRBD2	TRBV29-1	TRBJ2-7	CSVSRLAGNEQYF	TGCAGCGTCTCCAGACTAGCGGGAAACGAGCAGTACTTC
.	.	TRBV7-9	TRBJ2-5	CASSLEGGLLRETQYF	TGTGCCAGCAGTTTAGAGGGGGGGCTCCTTCGGGAGACCCAGTACTTC
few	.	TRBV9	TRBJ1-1	CASSVSGHSLGRGTEAFF	TGTGCCAGCAGCGTATCGGGACATTCACTCGGTCGGGGCACTGAAGCTTTCTTT
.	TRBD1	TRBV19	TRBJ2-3	CASTSDRADTQYF	TGTGCCAGTACATCGGACAGGGCAGATACGCAGTATTTT
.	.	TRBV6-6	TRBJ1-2	CASSYMGRNGYTF	TGTGCCAGCAGTTACATGGGGCGGAATGGCTACACCTTC
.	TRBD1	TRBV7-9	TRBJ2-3	CATISGTGGTDTQYF	TGTGCCACAATTTCCGGGACAGGGGGCACAGATACGCAGTATTTT
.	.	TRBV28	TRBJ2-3	CASSLDFTDTQYF	TGTGCCAGCAGTTTAGACTTCACAGATACGCAGTATTTT
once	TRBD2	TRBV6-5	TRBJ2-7	CASSSGLASEQYF	TGTGCCAGCAGTAGCGGACTAGCGTCCGAGCAGTACTTC
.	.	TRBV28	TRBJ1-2	CASSLGMAGLYGYTF	TGTGCCAGCAGTTTAGGGATGGCAGGACTCTATGGCTACACCTTC
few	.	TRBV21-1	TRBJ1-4	CASSTLDSRNEKLFF	TGTGCCAGCAGCACCTTGGACAGCCGTAATGAAAAACTGTTTTTT
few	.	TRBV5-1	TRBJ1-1	CASSIWTGMNTEAFF	TGCGCCAGCAGCATCTGGACGGGGATGAACACTGAAGCTTTCTTT
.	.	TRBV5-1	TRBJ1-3	CASSALAAPGNTIYF	TGCGCCAGCAGCGCCCTGGCCGCCCCTGGAAACACCATATATTTT
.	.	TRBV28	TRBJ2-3	CASTRRADTQYF	TGTGCCAGCACGCGGCGGGCAGATACGCAGTATTTT
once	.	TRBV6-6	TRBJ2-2	CASSLSGNTGELFF	TGTGCCAGCAGCCTCTCGGGGAACACCGGGGAGCTGTTTTTT
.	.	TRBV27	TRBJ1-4	CASGLRGPGEKLFF	TGTGCCAGCGGGCTGCGAGGGCCGGGTGAAAAACTGTTTTTT
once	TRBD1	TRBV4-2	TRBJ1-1	CASSQTGTGEFEAFF	TGTGCCAGCAGCCAAACCGGGACAGGGGAGTTTGAAGCTTTCTTT
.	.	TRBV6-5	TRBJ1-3	CASSYSGRAGNTIYF	TGTGCCAGCAGTTACTCGGGCAGGGCTGGAAACACCATATATTTT
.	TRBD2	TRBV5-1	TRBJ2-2	CASSFGGGDTGELFF	TGCGCCAGCAGCTTCGGGGGAGGGGACACCGGGGAGCTGTTTTTT
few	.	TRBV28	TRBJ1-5	CASSSGASSNQPQHF	TGTGCCAGCAGTTCTGGGGCTTCTAGCAATCAGCCCCAGCATTTT
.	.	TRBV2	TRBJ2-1	CAITQSYNEQFF	TGTGCCATCACCCAGTCCTACAATGAGCAGTTCTTC
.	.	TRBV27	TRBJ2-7	CASSYEGWREQYF	TGTGCCAGCAGTTACGAGGGCTGGCGCGAGCAGTACTTC
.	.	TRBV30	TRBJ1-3	CAWSVPRGLSGNTIYF	TGTGCCTGGAGTGTACCCAGGGGCCTATCCGGAAACACCATATATTTT
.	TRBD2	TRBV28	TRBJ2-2	CASSPGTSEYTGELFF	TGTGCCAGCAGTCCCGGGACTAGCGAATACACCGGGGAGCTGTTTTTT
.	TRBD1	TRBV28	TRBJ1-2	CASSILSGGNGYTF	TGTGCCAGCAGTATCCTGTCAGGGGGCAATGGCTACACCTTC
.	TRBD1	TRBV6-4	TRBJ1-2	CASSGTGGDNGYTF	TGTGCCAGCAGTGGAACAGGGGGGGATAATGGCTACACCTTC
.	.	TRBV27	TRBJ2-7	CASSLSPLYSYEQYF	TGTGCCAGCAGTTTATCCCCTCTATACAGCTACGAGCAGTACTTC
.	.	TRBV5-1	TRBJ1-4	CATSLGGAGKLFF	TGCGCCACCTCCCTAGGGGGGGCAGGAAAACTGTTTTTT
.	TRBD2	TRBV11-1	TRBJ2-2	CATRGNTGTKAGELFF	TGTGCCACCAGAGGGAATACCGGGACTAAGGCCGGGGAGCTGTTTTTT
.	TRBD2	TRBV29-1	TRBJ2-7	CSEGAGFYEQYF	TGCAGCGAAGGAGCGGGGTTCTACGAGCAGTACTTC
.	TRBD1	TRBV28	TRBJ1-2	CASRGTDINYGYTF	TGTGCCAGCAGGGGGACAGACATCAACTATGGCTACACCTTC
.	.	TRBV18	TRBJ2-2	CASSPPAGGSTGELFF	TGTGCCAGCTCACCACCGGCAGGGGGGAGCACCGGGGAGCTGTTTTTT
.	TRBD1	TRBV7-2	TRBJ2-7	CASSLGDSSYEQYF	TGTGCCAGCAGCTTGGGGGACAGCTCCTACGAGCAGTACTTC
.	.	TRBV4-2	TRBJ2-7	CASSQVRRGRGRGGYEQYF	TGTGCCAGCAGCCAAGTTCGGCGCGGTAGGGGGAGGGGCGGATACGAGCAGTACTTC
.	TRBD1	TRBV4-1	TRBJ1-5	CASSQSTQGASNQPQHF	TGCGCCAGCAGCCAATCTACTCAGGGGGCCAGCAATCAGCCCCAGCATTTT
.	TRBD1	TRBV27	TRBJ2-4	CASRGQGRGNIQYF	TGTGCCAGCAGAGGACAGGGTCGAGGAAACATTCAGTACTTC
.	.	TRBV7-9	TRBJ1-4	CASSFYREGEKLFF	TGTGCCAGCAGCTTTTACAGGGAAGGTGAAAAACTGTTTTTT
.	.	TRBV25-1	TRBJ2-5	CASSEFGVAQETQYF	TGTGCCAGCAGTGAATTCGGGGTGGCCCAAGAGACCCAGTACTTC
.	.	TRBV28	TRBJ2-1	CASREEGRKNNEQFF	TGTGCCAGCAGGGAGGAGGGAAGAAAGAACAATGAGCAGTTCTTC
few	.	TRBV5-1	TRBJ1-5	CASSLVPYQPQHF	TGCGCCAGCAGCTTGGTTCCCTATCAGCCCCAGCATTTT
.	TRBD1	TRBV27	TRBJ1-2	CASSLFSHGQGNGYTF	TGTGCCAGCAGTCTCTTCTCCCACGGACAGGGGAATGGCTACACCTTC
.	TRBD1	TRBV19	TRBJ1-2	CASSIDPRGLYGYTF	TGTGCCAGTAGTATAGATCCAAGGGGGCTCTATGGCTACACCTTC
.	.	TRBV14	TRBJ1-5	CASSLYSNQPQHF	TGTGCCAGCAGCCTGTATAGCAATCAGCCCCAGCATTTT
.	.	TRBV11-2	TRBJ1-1	CASSLAGQGLVTTEAFF	TGTGCCAGCAGCTTAGCGGGTCAGGGGTTAGTGACGACTGAAGCTTTCTTT
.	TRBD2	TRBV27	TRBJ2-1	CASSPGKGGRALEQFF	TGTGCCAGCAGCCCCGGGAAGGGCGGGAGGGCCCTTGAGCAGTTCTTC
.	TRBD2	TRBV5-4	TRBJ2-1	CASSAGLAAYNEQFF	TGTGCCAGCAGCGCGGGACTAGCGGCATACAATGAGCAGTTCTTC
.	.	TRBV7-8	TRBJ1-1	CASSPPTGPAFF	TGTGCCAGCAGCCCACCAACAGGGCCGGCTTTCTTT
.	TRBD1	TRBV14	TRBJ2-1	CASSQVQGVSYNEQFF	TGTGCCAGCAGCCAAGTACAGGGGGTCTCCTACAATGAGCAGTTCTTC
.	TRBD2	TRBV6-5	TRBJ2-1	CATSLAGGPNEQFF	TGTGCCACCTCGCTAGCGGGAGGGCCAAATGAGCAGTTCTTC
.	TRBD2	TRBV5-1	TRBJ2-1	CASSLTSGIHNEQFF	TGCGCCAGCAGCTTGACTAGCGGGATCCACAATGAGCAGTTCTTC
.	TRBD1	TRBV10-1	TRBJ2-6	CASSEFPGGSGANVLTF	TGCGCCAGCAGTGAGTTTCCAGGGGGCTCTGGGGCCAACGTCCTGACTTTC